A selection of T cell receptor beta chains follows, all from one sample in a study of blood T cells in healthy people across ages. Each CDR3 protein gets one entry after TCRdb re-called the 5' RACE reads with MiXCR. The sample yields about 1.7 million distinct CDR3 sequences, roughly 27% seen once. The sample was blood. Receptor source: a woman in her 30s in good health. CDR3s include the opening cysteine and the closing phenylalanine or tryptophan.

V,J,CDR3
TRBV6-5,TRBJ1-2,CASSEGAQGYTF
TRBV6-2/TRBV6-3,TRBJ2-7,CASSYRPAGLGRPYEQYF
TRBV7-3,TRBJ2-5,CASSLGTFSETQYF
TRBV12-3/TRBV12-4,TRBJ2-7,CASRPGSSTYEQYF
TRBV20-1,TRBJ2-1,CSAQSTRSSYNEQFF
TRBV19,TRBJ2-3,CATGQATDTRYF
TRBV6-2/TRBV6-3,TRBJ1-6,CASSLQGSSPPLHF
TRBV14,TRBJ2-1,CASSPRQGARNERFF
TRBV29-1,TRBJ1-2,CSAYREGEGYTF
TRBV5-1,TRBJ1-2,CASRLGTLANYGYTF
TRBV28,TRBJ2-7,CASSFGTGDNYEQYF
TRBV7-2,TRBJ2-1,CASSESGTSGRMGEQFF
TRBV5-5,TRBJ2-3,CASSRQYTDTQYF
TRBV7-2,TRBJ2-1,CASTLAGSGGPYNEQFF
TRBV12-3/TRBV12-4,TRBJ1-2,CASSHETHYGYTF
TRBV5-6,TRBJ1-4,CASSLGDRKHEKLFF
TRBV5-1,TRBJ2-3,CASSLERTDTQYF
TRBV6-1,TRBJ2-2,CASSAGSLNTGELFF
TRBV9,TRBJ1-2,CASSVYPSDFVNGYTF
TRBV7-6,TRBJ1-6,CASSSRTDYNSPLHF
TRBV3-1,TRBJ2-7,CASSPGERSREQYF
TRBV4-3,TRBJ2-7,CASSQDSGGLRYEQYF
TRBV7-9,TRBJ1-2,CASSLESQGEYYGYTF
TRBV7-9,TRBJ2-7,CASSPPFLRTASYEQYF